Listed below are T cell receptor beta chains from one sample, sequenced in a study of shared clonotypes between healthy human individuals. Some clones are missing from TCRdb's copy, which holds only in-frame ones; the method was immunoSEQ multiplex PCR. The sample lists 1,500,000 or so clones, about 98.5% occurring once. The sample taken for sequencing was naive CD4+ T cells sorted from blood. All receptors derive from a man aged 25 to 40 in good health. The conserved cysteine and the conserved F or W are not part of the CDR3 here.

TRBV27	TRBJ2-7	ASSFRQGGTYEQY
TRBV25-1	TRBJ2-3	ASSGGSGDTQY
TRBV6-6	TRBJ1-4	ASSYFQDRNEKLF
TRBV28	TRBJ2-6	ASRPTSGANVLT
TRBV7-8	TRBJ2-2	ASSSTSGSPGELF
TRBV18	TRBJ2-1	ASSPIGLDSQF
TRBV18	TRBJ2-3	ASSPTHGDSVDTQY
TRBV4-2	TRBJ1-5	ASSQEGGEGQPQH
TRBV28	TRBJ2-7	ASSQGGRGNEQY
TRBV21-1	TRBJ1-1	ASSDERGQGDTEAF
TRBV7-7	TRBJ2-1	ASSLGPMGLAGGPGNEQF
TRBV5-6	TRBJ1-2	ASSLGRTGDGYT
TRBV18	TRBJ2-7	ASSPLSGGETYEQY
TRBV19	TRBJ2-1	ASSARTDAYNEQF
TRBV14	TRBJ2-5	ASSLRGAETQY
TRBV27	TRBJ2-7	ASSLASGSSYEQY
TRBV5-6	TRBJ1-1	ASSRGDRVVTEAF
TRBV18	TRBJ1-2	ASSPPGQGINYGYT
TRBV29-1	TRBJ2-7	SFARSSYEQY
TRBV19	TRBJ2-5	ASSIGLAGETQY
TRBV5-4	TRBJ2-2	ASSLVAGQGTGELF
TRBV13	TRBJ2-7	ASSWGQVNEQY
TRBV5-1	TRBJ1-4	ASSLWTGGQGEKLF
TRBV25-1	TRBJ2-1	ASSEYRGTDNNEQF
TRBV30	TRBJ2-7	AWNRGIQYEQY
TRBV9	TRBJ1-1	ASSVTGQNTEAF
TRBV5-1	TRBJ2-7	ASSLISGSPYEQY
TRBV13	TRBJ2-7	ASSFPGTTGREQY
TRBV7-2	TRBJ2-2	ASSHPKGGELF
TRBV15	TRBJ2-7	ATSSPGQGSDEQY
TRBV25-1	TRBJ2-7	ASKGTGVSEQY
TRBV2	TRBJ2-5	ASRALSGLQETQY
TRBV11-3	TRBJ2-3	ASTAGTSITDTQY
TRBV28	TRBJ2-7	ASCELAGGSYEQY
TRBV28	TRBJ2-7	ANSKTSSYEQY
TRBV28	TRBJ1-1	ASSLHQVGITEAF
TRBV7-2	TRBJ2-1	ASSLRESSYNEQF
TRBV5-1	TRBJ2-7	ASSLAPINYEQY
TRBV18	TRBJ2-4	ASSPRGIGGGLVENIQY
TRBV19	TRBJ1-5	ASSNRGNQPQH
TRBV5-1	TRBJ2-2	ASSLGINTGELF
TRBV5-1	TRBJ1-3	ASSETGVSSGNTIY
TRBV11-3	TRBJ2-1	ASSLGRSLQNEQF
TRBV9	TRBJ1-4	ASSVRAINEKLF
TRBV13	TRBJ2-6	ASSIQKSGRTSGANVLT
TRBV20-1	TRBJ2-1	RAGDNEQF
TRBV28	TRBJ1-5	ASSSSRQAKNQPQH
TRBV30	TRBJ1-5	AWSFGGNLGMNQH
TRBV5-1	TRBJ2-7	ASGPQSGSYEQY
TRBV6-5	TRBJ1-1	ASGGFVRNTEAF
TRBV28	TRBJ2-7	ASTPFSAGAYEQY
TRBV27	TRBJ1-1	ASSLAQGESEAF
TRBV9	TRBJ1-2	ASSLNRADGYT
TRBV28	TRBJ2-5	ASSLKETQY
TRBV11-2	TRBJ2-1	ASSSHPRGNRNNEQF